The present entry profiles one T cell receptor beta chain with its context. This sample is drawn from a study of blood T cell repertoires in COVID-19. Original analysis: Nucleated cell counts were estimated from reference gene primer amplification. The method was immunoSEQ multiplex PCR; TCRdb's version includes in-frame clones alone and lacks a portion of them. That table furnishes V, J and clone size, whereas the DNA furnished D and trimming. The data hold approximately 280,000 clones, with 70% to 90% observed a single time. V was pared by 7 bases and J by 2 bases, with 13 bases between. CDR3 size: 13 residues. CDR1 GTSNPN and CDR2 SVGIG come from the germline V gene (reference sequence).

Sequencing was performed on peripheral blood. This chain joins TRBV30 and TRBJ2-3; the D gene is possibly TRBD1 (5 bases). The source is an older woman with acute or convalescent COVID-19. CDR3 sequence reads: CAYSRQYTDTQYF. The CDR3 region has the DNA TGTGCCTACTCCCGACAGTACACAGATACGCAGTATTTT. The variable domain in full, completed from reference TRBV30 and TRBJ2-3, reads SQTIHQWPATLVQPVGSPLSLECTVEGTSNPNLYWYRQAAGRGLQLLFYSVGIGQISSEVPQNLSASRPQDRQFILSSKKLLLSDSGFYLCAYSRQYTDTQYFGPGTRLTVL.